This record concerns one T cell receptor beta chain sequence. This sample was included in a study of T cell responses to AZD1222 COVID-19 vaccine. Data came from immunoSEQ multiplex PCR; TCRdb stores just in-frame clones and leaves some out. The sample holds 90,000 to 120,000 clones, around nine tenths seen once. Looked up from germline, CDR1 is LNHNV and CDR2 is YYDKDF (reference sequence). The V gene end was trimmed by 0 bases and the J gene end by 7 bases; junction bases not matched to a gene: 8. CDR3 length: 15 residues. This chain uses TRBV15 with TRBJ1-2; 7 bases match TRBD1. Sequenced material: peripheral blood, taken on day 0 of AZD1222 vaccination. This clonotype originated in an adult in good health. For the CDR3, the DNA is TGTGCCACCAGCAGAGATCCAGACAGGGAGGGTGGCTACACCTTC. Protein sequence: CATSRDPDREGGYTF.